This note documents a single T cell receptor beta chain sequence. Its antigen remains undetermined. No quality values exist for individual bases; no much larger clone is one base distant. The trial excluded patients who had a history of autoimmune disease or were on systemic immunosuppression. Peripheral blood for TCR sequencing was drawn from every dose cohort at baseline, at cycle 4 day 1 and at cycle 7 day 1. Samples came from an open-label, multicenter, first-in-human phase I dose-escalation trial of ivuxolimab. Adults with locally advanced or metastatic melanoma, renal cell carcinoma, hepatocellular carcinoma or head and neck squamous cell carcinoma were enrolled in the trial. Before TCR sequencing, CD4+ and CD8+ T cells were separately sorted from peripheral blood. This specimen belongs to a study of OX40 agonist ivuxolimab in advanced cancers. Regarding the research as a whole: The costimulatory receptor OX40 (CD134) was targeted by ivuxolimab, a fully human IgG2 agonistic monoclonal antibody. Partial responses occurred in three dose-escalation patients: two with cutaneous melanoma and one with hepatocellular carcinoma. Intravenous ivuxolimab was administered to patients every 2 weeks at six dose levels: 0.01, 0.1, 0.3, 1.5, 3 and 10 mg/kg. Patients were allowed to have had prior anti-PD-1, anti-PD-L1 or anti-CTLA-4 therapy, and approximately 40% of the dose-escalation patients had been treated with checkpoint inhibitors. Peripheral TCRbeta sequencing was intended to test whether TCR sequence diversity was altered and clonal T-cell expansion was caused by ivuxolimab. The paper covers the monotherapy dose-escalation part of the phase I ivuxolimab trial, which included N of about 56 patients. Of the 50 to 55 dose-escalation patients, hepatocellular carcinoma was present in roughly 19, melanoma in some 15, renal cell carcinoma in 9 and head and neck cancer in 9. A male proportion of roughly 80% and a mean age of about 60 years, ranging from about 20 to 85, were recorded for the dose-escalation cohort.

Study-wide findings and limitations: Partial responders in the 0.1-3.0 mg/kg groups had among the lowest normalized peripheral clonal expansion, especially among CD8+ T cells. Clonal expansion of both CD4+ and CD8+ blood T cells was observed from baseline to week 6 at doses 0.1 to 3.0 mg/kg. After ivuxolimab, CD8+ T cells had more expanded clones than CD4+ T cells on average. The antigen specificity of the peripheral T cells that underwent clonal expansion was not determined. Low levels of normalized T-cell clonal expansion were also seen in some patients who did not respond.

The germline V gene (reference sequence) sets CDR1 to PRHDT and CDR2 to FYEKMQ. The junction shows trimming of 7 bases on V and 5 bases on J, and the gene matches do not reach 4 bases of it. Including the terminal cysteine and phenylalanine, the CDR3 comprises 13 residues. The retained sequence is limited to the CDR3, 39 bases, with the frame set at the first base. Genomic DNA was isolated from the sorted cells so that the TCRbeta CDR3 region could be sequenced. The immunoSEQ Assay was used for sequencing of TCRbeta CDR3 regions. The table comes from immuneACCESS by way of TCRdb, which keeps in-frame sequences with V and J called. Part of the clones is missing from these tables; in studies checked, under half for an unresolved V gene and the rest for unknown reasons. Present in this sample are 45,000 to 60,000 clones, 65% to 85% of which were seen just once. The leading ten clones occupy approximately 1.5% of the sample.

Recombination linked TRBV13 to TRBJ2-7; TRBD1 aligns with 11 central bases. The source of this sequence is an adult with an advanced solid tumor such as melanoma, head and neck, liver or kidney cancer. The source material was CD4+ or CD8+ T cells sorted from blood, sampled in a trial of the OX40 agonist ivuxolimab. The DNA sequence reads TGTGCCAGCAAGCGGACAGGGGGCAACGAGCAGTACTTC. The translation is CASKRTGGNEQYF.